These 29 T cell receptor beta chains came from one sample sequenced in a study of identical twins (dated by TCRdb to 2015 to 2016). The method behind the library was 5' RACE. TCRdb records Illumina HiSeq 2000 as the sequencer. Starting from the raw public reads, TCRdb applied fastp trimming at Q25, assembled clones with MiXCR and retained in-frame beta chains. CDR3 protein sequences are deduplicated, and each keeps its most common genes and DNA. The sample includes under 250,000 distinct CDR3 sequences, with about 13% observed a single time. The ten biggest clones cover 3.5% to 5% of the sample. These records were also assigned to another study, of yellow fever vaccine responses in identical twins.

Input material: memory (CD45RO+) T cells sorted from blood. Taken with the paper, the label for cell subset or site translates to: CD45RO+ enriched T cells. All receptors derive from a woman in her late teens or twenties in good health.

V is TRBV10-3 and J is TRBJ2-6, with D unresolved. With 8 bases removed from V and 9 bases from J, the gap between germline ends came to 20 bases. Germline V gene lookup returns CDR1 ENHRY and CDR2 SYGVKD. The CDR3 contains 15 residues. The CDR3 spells CAIHPSGPPGNVLTF. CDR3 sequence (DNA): TGTGCCATCCACCCCAGTGGGCCCCCTGGCAACGTCCTGACTTTC.

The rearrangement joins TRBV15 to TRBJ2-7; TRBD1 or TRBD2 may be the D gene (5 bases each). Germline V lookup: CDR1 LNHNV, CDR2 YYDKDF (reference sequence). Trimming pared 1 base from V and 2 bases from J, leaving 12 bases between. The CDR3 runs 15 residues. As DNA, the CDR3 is TGTGCCACCAGCAGAGGGGACGTAGCAGCCTACGAGCAGTACTTC. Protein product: CATSRGDVAAYEQYF.

The DNA for the CDR3 is TGCGCCAGCAGCTTACGGGACGGGGTTTACAATGAGCAGTTCTTC. This encodes CASSLRDGVYNEQFF. The rearrangement links TRBV5-1 to TRBJ2-1, with D tentatively TRBD1 or TRBD2 (5 bases each). The CDR3 consists of 15 residues. Trimming removed 2 bases from V and 4 bases from J, with 13 bases in between. Germline CDR1 reads SGHRS; CDR2 reads YFSETQ.

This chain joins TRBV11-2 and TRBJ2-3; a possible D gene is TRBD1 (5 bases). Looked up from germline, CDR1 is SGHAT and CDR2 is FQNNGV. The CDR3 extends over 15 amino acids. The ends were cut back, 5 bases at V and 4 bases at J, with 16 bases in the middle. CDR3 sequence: CASSQPGPQADTQYF. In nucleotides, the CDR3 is TGTGCCAGCAGCCAGCCAGGGCCACAGGCAGATACGCAGTATTTT.

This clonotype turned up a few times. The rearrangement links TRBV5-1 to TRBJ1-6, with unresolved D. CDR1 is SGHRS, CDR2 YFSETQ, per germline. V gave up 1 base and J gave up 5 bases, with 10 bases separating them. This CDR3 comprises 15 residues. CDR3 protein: CASSLRDGNNSPLHF. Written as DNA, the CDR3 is TGCGCCAGCAGCTTGCGGGATGGGAATAATTCACCCCTCCACTTT.

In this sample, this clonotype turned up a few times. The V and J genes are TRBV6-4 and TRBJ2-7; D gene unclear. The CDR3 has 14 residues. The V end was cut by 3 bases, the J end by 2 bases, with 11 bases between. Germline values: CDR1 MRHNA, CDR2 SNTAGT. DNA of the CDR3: TGTGCCAGCAGTGAAGTGTCGGACGCCTACGAGCAGTACTTC. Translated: CASSEVSDAYEQYF.

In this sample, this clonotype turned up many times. This CDR3 reads CASRNRDGNSPLHF. The CDR3 DNA is TGCGCCAGCAGGAACCGGGACGGTAATTCACCCCTCCACTTT. The V gene is TRBV5-1, the J gene TRBJ1-6, with D perhaps matching TRBD1 (5 bases). The V end was cut by 5 bases, the J end by 6 bases, with 12 bases between. Germline lookup yields CDR1 SGHRS and CDR2 YFSETQ. This CDR3 has 14 amino acids.

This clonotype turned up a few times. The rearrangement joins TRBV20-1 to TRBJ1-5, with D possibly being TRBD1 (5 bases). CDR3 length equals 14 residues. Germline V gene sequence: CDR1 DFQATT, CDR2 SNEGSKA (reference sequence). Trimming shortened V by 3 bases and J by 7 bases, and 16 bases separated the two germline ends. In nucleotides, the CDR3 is TGCAGTGCTAGTGAGACAGCTCTGGGACAGCCCCAGCATTTT. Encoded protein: CSASETALGQPQHF.

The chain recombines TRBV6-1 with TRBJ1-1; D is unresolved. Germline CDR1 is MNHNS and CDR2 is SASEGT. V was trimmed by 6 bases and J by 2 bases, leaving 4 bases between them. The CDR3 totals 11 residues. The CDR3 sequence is CASRDNTEAFF. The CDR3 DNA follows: TGTGCCAGCAGAGATAACACTGAAGCTTTCTTT.

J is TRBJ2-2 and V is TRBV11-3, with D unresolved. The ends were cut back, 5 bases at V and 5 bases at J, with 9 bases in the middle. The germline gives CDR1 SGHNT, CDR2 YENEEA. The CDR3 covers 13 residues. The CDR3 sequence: CASSRRVTGELFF. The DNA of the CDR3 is TGTGCCAGCAGCCGAAGGGTTACCGGGGAGCTGTTTTTT.

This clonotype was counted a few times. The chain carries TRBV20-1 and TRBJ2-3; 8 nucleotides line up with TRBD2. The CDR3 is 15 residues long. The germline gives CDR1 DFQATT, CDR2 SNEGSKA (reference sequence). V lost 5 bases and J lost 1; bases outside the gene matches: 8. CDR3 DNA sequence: TGCAGTGCTGCCGGGACTAGTCATCGCACAGATACGCAGTATTTT. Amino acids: CSAAGTSHRTDTQYF.

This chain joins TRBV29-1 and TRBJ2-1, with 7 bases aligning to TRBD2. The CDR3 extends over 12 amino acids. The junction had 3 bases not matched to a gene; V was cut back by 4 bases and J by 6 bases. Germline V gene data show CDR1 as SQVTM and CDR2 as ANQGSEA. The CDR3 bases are TGCAGCGTTGTGGGGGGGAGCAATGAGCAGTTCTTC. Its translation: CSVVGGSNEQFF.

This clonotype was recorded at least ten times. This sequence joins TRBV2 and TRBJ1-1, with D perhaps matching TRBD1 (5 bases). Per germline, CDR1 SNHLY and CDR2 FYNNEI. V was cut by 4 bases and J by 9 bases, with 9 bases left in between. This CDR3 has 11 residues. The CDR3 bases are TGTGCCAGCAGTGGGGGGAGGAAAGCTTTCTTT. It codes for CASSGGRKAFF.

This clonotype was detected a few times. CDR3 sequence: CSAREPFQSQYF. The CDR3 DNA reads as TGCAGTGCTAGAGAGCCGTTCCAATCGCAGTATTTT. This chain connects TRBV20-1 to TRBJ2-3; D gene uncertain. The CDR3 extends over 12 amino acids. Germline assignment: CDR1 DFQATT and CDR2 SNEGSKA (reference sequence). The V and J ends lost 0 bases and 10 bases respectively, with 11 bases between them.

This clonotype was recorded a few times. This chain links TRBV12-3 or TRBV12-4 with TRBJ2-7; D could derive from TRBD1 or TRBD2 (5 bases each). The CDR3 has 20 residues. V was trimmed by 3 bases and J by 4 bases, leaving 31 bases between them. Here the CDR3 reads CASSFMPHIRGRDGQYEQYF. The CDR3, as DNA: TGTGCCAGCAGTTTTATGCCTCACATAAGGGGCAGGGACGGGCAATACGAGCAGTACTTC.

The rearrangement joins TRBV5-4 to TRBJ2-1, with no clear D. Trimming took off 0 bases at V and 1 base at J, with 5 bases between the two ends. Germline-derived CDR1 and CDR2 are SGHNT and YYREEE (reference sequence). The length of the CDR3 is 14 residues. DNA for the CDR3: TGTGCCAGCAGCTTGGTGACATCCTACAATGAGCAGTTCTTC. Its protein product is CASSLVTSYNEQFF.

This CDR3 is CASSRLAGVVYEQYF. CDR3 sequence (DNA): TGTGCCAGCAGCCGTCTAGCGGGAGTTGTGTACGAGCAGTACTTC. The V gene is TRBV28, the J gene TRBJ2-7; TRBD2 matches at 10 bases. This CDR3 spans 15 amino acids. Germline CDR1 reads MDHEN; CDR2 reads SYDVKM. V was pared by 6 bases and J by 4 bases, with 9 bases of the junction left unmatched.

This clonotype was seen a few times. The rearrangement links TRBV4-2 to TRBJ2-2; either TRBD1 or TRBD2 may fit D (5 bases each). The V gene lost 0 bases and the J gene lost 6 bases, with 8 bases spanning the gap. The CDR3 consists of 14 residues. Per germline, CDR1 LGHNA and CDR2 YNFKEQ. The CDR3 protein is CASSQDREPGELFF. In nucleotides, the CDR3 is TGTGCCAGCAGCCAAGACAGGGAGCCCGGGGAGCTGTTTTTT.

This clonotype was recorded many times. The CDR3 DNA follows: TGTGCCAGCATTGGAGGGAGAAGAAACGAGCAGTACTTC. The encoded protein is CASIGGRRNEQYF. The chain uses TRBV6-1 and TRBJ2-7, with a tentative D call TRBD2 (6 bases). The CDR3 sequence is 13 residues long. V was clipped by 7 bases and J by 5 bases, with 15 bases between them. Germline CDR1 reads MNHNS; CDR2 reads SASEGT.

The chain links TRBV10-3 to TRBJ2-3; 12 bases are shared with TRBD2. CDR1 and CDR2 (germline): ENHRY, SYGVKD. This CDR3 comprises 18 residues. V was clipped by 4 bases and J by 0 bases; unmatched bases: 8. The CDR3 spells CAISGGTSGRTSTDTQYF. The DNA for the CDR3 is TGTGCCATCAGTGGAGGAACTAGCGGGAGGACTAGCACAGATACGCAGTATTTT.

The CDR3 loop is CATSLERLAGGGEQFF. In DNA form, the CDR3 reads TGTGCCACCAGCCTCGAGAGGCTAGCGGGAGGTGGTGAGCAGTTCTTC. The genes are TRBV15 and TRBJ2-1; 11 positions agree with TRBD2. Germline CDR1 and CDR2: LNHNV and YYDKDF (reference sequence). J gave up 9 bases and V 5 bases, and 12 bases lay outside the gene matches. This CDR3 comprises 16 residues.

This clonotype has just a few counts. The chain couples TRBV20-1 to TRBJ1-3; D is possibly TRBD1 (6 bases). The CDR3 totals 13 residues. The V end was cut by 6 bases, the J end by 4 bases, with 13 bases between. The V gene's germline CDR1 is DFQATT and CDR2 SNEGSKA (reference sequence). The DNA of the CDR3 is TGCAGTGCCTACTCGGACAGCGGAAACACCATATATTTT. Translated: CSAYSDSGNTIYF.

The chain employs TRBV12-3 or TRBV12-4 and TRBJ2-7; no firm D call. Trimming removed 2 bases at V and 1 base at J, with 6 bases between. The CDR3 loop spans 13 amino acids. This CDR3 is CASSLTRSYEQYF. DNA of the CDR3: TGTGCCAGCAGTTTAACCAGATCCTACGAGCAGTACTTC.

The chain's CDR3 is CASSLGLSSQETQYF. The CDR3 coding sequence is TGTGCCAGCAGCTTAGGGCTCAGCTCCCAAGAGACCCAGTACTTC. This chain links TRBV11-2 with TRBJ2-5, with D unresolved. The CDR3 has 15 amino acids. Trimming took 1 base from V and 1 from J, leaving 10 bases between them. Germline-derived CDR1 and CDR2 are SGHAT and FQNNGV. The variable domain in full, completed from reference TRBV11-2 and TRBJ2-5, reads EAGVAQSPRYKIIEKRQSVAFWCNPISGHATLYWYQQILGQGPKLLIQFQNNGVVDDSQLPKDRFSAERLKGVDSTLKIQPAKLEDSAVYLCASSLGLSSQETQYFGPGTRLLVL.

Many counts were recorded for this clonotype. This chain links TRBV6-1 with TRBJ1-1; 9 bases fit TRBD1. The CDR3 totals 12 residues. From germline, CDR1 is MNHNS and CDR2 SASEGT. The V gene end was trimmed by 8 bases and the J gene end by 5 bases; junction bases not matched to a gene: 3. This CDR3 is CASHRGLTEAFF. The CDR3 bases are TGTGCCAGCCACAGGGGGCTTACTGAAGCTTTCTTT.

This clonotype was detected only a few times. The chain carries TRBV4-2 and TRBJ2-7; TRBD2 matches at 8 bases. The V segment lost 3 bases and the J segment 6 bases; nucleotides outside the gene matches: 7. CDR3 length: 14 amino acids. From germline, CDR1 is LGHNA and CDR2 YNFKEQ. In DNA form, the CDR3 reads TGTGCCAGCAGCCAGAGCGGGGGCCCAAGCGAGCAGTACTTC. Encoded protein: CASSQSGGPSEQYF.

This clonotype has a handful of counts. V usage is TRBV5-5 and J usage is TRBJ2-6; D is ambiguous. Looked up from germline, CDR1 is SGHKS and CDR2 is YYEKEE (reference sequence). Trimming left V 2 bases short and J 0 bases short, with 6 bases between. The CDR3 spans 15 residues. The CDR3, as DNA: TGTGCCAGCAGCTTATATCTCTCTGGGGCCAACGTCCTGACTTTC. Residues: CASSLYLSGANVLTF.

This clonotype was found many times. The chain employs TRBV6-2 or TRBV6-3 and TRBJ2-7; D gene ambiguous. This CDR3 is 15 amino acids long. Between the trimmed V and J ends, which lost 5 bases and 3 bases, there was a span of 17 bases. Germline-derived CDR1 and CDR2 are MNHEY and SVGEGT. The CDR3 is CASSPPGSSSYEQYF. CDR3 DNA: TGTGCCAGCAGTCCCCCCGGAAGTTCCAGCTACGAGCAGTACTTC.

The CDR3 region has the DNA TGCGCCAGCAGCTTGGGGGACAAAAGGGGGAACACTGAAGCTTTCTTT. It is translated as CASSLGDKRGNTEAFF. The V gene is TRBV5-1, the J gene TRBJ1-1; D possibly corresponds to TRBD1 (6 bases). The CDR3 consists of 16 residues. Germline CDR1 and CDR2: SGHRS and YFSETQ. Trimming stripped 0 bases from V and 1 base from J, with 13 bases between.